The 14 T cell receptor beta chains listed next were all sequenced from one sample in a study of T cell responses to AZD1222 COVID-19 vaccine. Clones were read by immunoSEQ multiplex PCR, and TCRdb kept only the in-frame ones, dropping some. The sample has 120,000 to 150,000 clones, 75% to 85% seen once. Sequencing was performed on peripheral blood, taken on day 0 of MenACWY control vaccination. These receptors were collected from an adult in good health.

This rearrangement joins TRBV5-1 to TRBJ1-2; D gene ambiguous. Deletions cut 0 bases from V and 2 bases from J, with 2 bases between. The CDR3 runs to 12 residues. Germline CDR1 and CDR2: SGHRS and YFSETQ. The DNA for the CDR3 is TGCGCCAGCAGCTTGGGGAACTATGGCTACACCTTC. It translates to CASSLGNYGYTF. Together with reference TRBV5-1 and TRBJ1-2, the CDR3 gives the full variable domain: KAGVTQTPRYLIKTRGQQVTLSCSPISGHRSVSWYQQTPGQGLQFLFEYFSETQRNKGNFPGRFSGRQFSNSRSEMNVSTLELGDSALYLCASSLGNYGYTFGSGTRLTVV.

This clone was counted a single time. V is TRBV7-9 and J is TRBJ2-1, with 12 bases lining up with TRBD2. Germline trimming cut 5 bases from V and 4 bases from J; bases unmatched to any gene: 3. The CDR3 length is 15 residues. Germline CDR1 and CDR2: SEHNR and FQNEAQ (reference sequence). DNA for the CDR3: TGTGCCAGCAGCGTCGGGACTAGCGGGTACAATGAGCAGTTCTTC. The encoded protein is CASSVGTSGYNEQFF.

The V call is TRBV28, the J call TRBJ2-7; no firm D call. V shed 5 bases and J shed 3 bases, with 8 bases lying between them. The CDR3 loop spans 12 amino acids. Germline CDR1 MDHEN, CDR2 SYDVKM. CDR3 bases: TGTGCCAGCAGTCCTTCTCACTACGAGCAGTACTTC. This sequence encodes CASSPSHYEQYF.

This clone was counted a single time. The chain is built from TRBV3-1 (or the pseudogene TRBV3-2) and TRBJ2-3, with D unclear. V was shortened by 1 base and J by 3 bases, with 8 bases between the two germline ends. Germline CDR1 and CDR2: LGHDT and YNNKEL (reference sequence). The CDR3 has 14 residues. The CDR3 nucleotides are TGTGCCAGCAGCCAAGTTGGGCCGACAGATACGCAGTATTTT. Its translation is CASSQVGPTDTQYF.

This chain uses TRBV3-1 (or the pseudogene TRBV3-2) with TRBJ2-2; a weak D match, TRBD2 (5 bases). V gave up 1 base and J gave up 8 bases, with 5 bases separating them. Germline CDR1 is LGHDT and CDR2 is YNNKEL (reference sequence). The CDR3 is 12 residues long. CDR3 nucleotide sequence: TGTGCCAGCAGCCAAGGGAGGGGGGAGCTGTTTTTT. Translated: CASSQGRGELFF.

In this sample, this clone turned up many times. V and J are TRBV3-1 (or the pseudogene TRBV3-2) and TRBJ2-3; D is unclear. This CDR3 has 13 amino acids. Deletions cut 1 base from V and 6 bases from J, with 8 bases between. Germline CDR1 reads LGHDT; CDR2 reads YNNKEL (reference sequence). CDR3: CASSQGLRDTQYF. DNA for the CDR3: TGTGCCAGCAGCCAAGGACTGCGGGATACGCAGTATTTT.

The chain couples TRBV2 to TRBJ1-5, with D perhaps TRBD1 (6 bases). CDR1 SNHLY and CDR2 FYNNEI come from the germline V gene. The CDR3 is 15 amino acids. The germline V and J ends were trimmed by 2 bases and 2 bases, with 10 bases remaining between them. The CDR3 DNA is TGTGCCAGCAGTGAACAGGGGATCGGCAATCAGCCCCAGCATTTT. Amino acid sequence: CASSEQGIGNQPQHF.

J is TRBJ2-3 and V is TRBV9; perhaps TRBD2 as D (6 bases). CDR3 length: 16 amino acids. Trimming left V 4 bases short and J 0 bases short, with 15 bases between. Germline V gene lookup returns CDR1 SGDLS and CDR2 YYNGEE. CDR3 bases: TGTGCCAGCAGCCCGACGGGACTCAAAAGCACAGATACGCAGTATTTT. Its translation: CASSPTGLKSTDTQYF. The full variable domain, with the rest looked up from reference TRBV9 and TRBJ2-3, is DSGVTQTPKHLITATGQRVTLRCSPRSGDLSVYWYQQSLDQGLQFLIQYYNGEERAKGNILERFSAQQFPDLHSELNLSSLELGDSALYFCASSPTGLKSTDTQYFGPGTRLTVL.

At least ten counts were recorded for this clone. The gene calls are TRBV30 and TRBJ1-1; 7 bases are a match to TRBD1. Germline assignment: CDR1 GTSNPN and CDR2 SVGIG (reference sequence). V lost 1 base, J lost 2 bases, and 7 bases stayed unmatched. The CDR3 is 15 residues long. In DNA form, the CDR3 reads TGTGCCTGGAGTGCCGAGACAGGGTCTAACACTGAAGCTTTCTTT. Translation: CAWSAETGSNTEAFF.

This chain connects TRBV6-2 or TRBV6-3 to TRBJ1-1; D is unresolved. CDR3 size: 14 residues. CDR1 is MNHEY, CDR2 SVGEGT, per germline. Trimming stripped 0 bases from V and 5 bases from J, with 10 bases between. The DNA for the CDR3 is TGTGCCAGCAGTTACTCCATGGACCTAACTGAAGCTTTCTTT. Translated: CASSYSMDLTEAFF.

A single count supports this clone. This chain connects TRBV11-2 to TRBJ1-1; TRBD1 matches 8 bases. Per germline, CDR1 SGHAT and CDR2 FQNNGV. CDR3 length: 15 residues. After removal of 3 bases from V and 1 base from J, the junction contained 4 bases not matched to a gene. CDR3 protein: CASSLWGQANTEAFF. CDR3 bases: TGTGCCAGCAGCTTGTGGGGACAGGCGAACACTGAAGCTTTCTTT.

This chain joins TRBV9 and TRBJ2-2; maybe TRBD1 (6 bases). The V gene's germline CDR1 is SGDLS and CDR2 YYNGEE. The CDR3 loop spans 16 amino acids. Between the trimmed V and J ends, which lost 0 bases and 2 bases, there was a span of 11 bases. The CDR3 DNA sequence: TGTGCCAGCAGCGTAGCTGGGGGCGGAAACACCGGGGAGCTGTTTTTT. Protein sequence: CASSVAGGGNTGELFF.

This sequence joins TRBV15 and TRBJ2-1; perhaps TRBD1 as D (7 bases). The CDR3 contains 14 residues. Germline V gene lookup returns CDR1 LNHNV and CDR2 YYDKDF (reference sequence). V shed 3 bases and J shed 4 bases, with 10 bases lying between them. The CDR3: CATSRPGGYNEQFF. CDR3 nucleotide sequence: TGTGCCACCAGCAGGCCAGGGGGGTACAATGAGCAGTTCTTC.

The V and J genes are TRBV3-1 (or the pseudogene TRBV3-2) and TRBJ1-1, with 7 bases fitting TRBD1. Unmatched junction bases numbered 11, after V lost 3 bases and J lost 4 bases. The V gene's germline CDR1 is LGHDT and CDR2 YNNKEL (reference sequence). The CDR3 covers 16 residues. CDR3 sequence reads: CASSHGSGGYLTEAFF. DNA for the CDR3: TGTGCCAGCAGCCATGGGTCAGGGGGGTACCTCACTGAAGCTTTCTTT.